This T cell receptor (beta chain) is from a study of T cell responses to AZD1222 COVID-19 vaccine. Study-level results: Researchers took repertoire samples only after the peak T cell response had come.

A remark on this clone: Its antigen is unknown.

Both about-4-week and about-12-week second-dose recipients were combined. The repertoire was sequenced with immunoSEQ multiplex PCR; TCRdb's copy has only in-frame clones and lacks some. The sample lists more than 95,000 clones; 70% to 85% were seen once. Between the trimmed V and J ends, which lost 0 bases and 1 base, there was a span of 7 bases. The germline gives CDR1 SGDLS, CDR2 YYNGEE. The CDR3 is 14 amino acids. Sample: peripheral blood, taken 28 days after the second AZD1222 dose. The chain recombines TRBV9 with TRBJ1-1, with a possible D match to TRBD1 (5 bases). This sequence originates from an adult who received the AZD1222 COVID-19 vaccine. CDR3 region: CASSVVGGNTEAFF. As DNA, the CDR3 is TGTGCCAGCAGCGTAGTGGGGGGGAACACTGAAGCTTTCTTT.